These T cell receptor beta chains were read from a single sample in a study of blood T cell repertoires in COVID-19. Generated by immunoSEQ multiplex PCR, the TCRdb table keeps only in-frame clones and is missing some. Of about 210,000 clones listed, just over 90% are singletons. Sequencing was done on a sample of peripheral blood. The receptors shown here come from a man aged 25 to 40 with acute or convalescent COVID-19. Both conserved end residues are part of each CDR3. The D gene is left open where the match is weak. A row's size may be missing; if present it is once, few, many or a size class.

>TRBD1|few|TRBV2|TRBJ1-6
TGTGCCAGCAGTGTATGGTCCGGGACAGGGGTTAATTCACCCCTCCACTTT
CASSVWSGTGVNSPLHF
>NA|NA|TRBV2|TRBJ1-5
TGTGCCAGCAACCTATATTCTGATCAGCCCCAGCATTTT
CASNLYSDQPQHF
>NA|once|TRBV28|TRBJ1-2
TGTGCCAGCAGTTTATGGGGCAGAAATCATGGCTACACCTTC
CASSLWGRNHGYTF
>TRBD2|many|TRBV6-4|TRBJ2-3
TGTGCCAGCAGTGAACTAGCGGGGGCCACAGATACGCAGTATTTT
CASSELAGATDTQYF
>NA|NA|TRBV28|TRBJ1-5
TGTGCCAGCAGTTCGACGCCGGGTACCCATCAGCCCCAGCATTTT
CASSSTPGTHQPQHF
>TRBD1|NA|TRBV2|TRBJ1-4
TGTGCCAGCAGTAGACAGGGAGGTGAAAAACTGTTTTTT
CASSRQGGEKLFF
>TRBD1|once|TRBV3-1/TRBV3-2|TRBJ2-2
TGTGCCAGCAGCTCGCCCGGGACAGGGATATACACCGGGGAGCTGTTTTTT
CASSSPGTGIYTGELFF
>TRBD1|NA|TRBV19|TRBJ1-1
TGTGCCAGTAGTATCGGAGGACAGGGGGCTACTGAAGCTTTCTTT
CASSIGGQGATEAFF
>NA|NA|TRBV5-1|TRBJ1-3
TGCGCCAGCAGCTTTTTTGGCAAAACAGGACGGCTGGAAAACACCATATATTTT
CASSFFGKTGRLENTIYF
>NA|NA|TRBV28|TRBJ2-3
TGTGCCAGCAGTTTATGGGGGGGGCGCACGGGACGGAAGTGGCAGAAAGATACGCAGTATTTT
CASSLWGGRTGRKWQKDTQYF
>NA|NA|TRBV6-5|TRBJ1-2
TGTGCCAGCAGGTCCCAAGACGGGGGCTACACCTTC
CASRSQDGGYTF
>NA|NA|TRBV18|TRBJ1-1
TGTGCCAGCTCACCAAGCGGACTTAACACTGAAGCTTTCTTT
CASSPSGLNTEAFF
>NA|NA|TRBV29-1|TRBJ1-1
TGCAGCGCTGGGCGGGTGAACACTGAAGCTTTCTTT
CSAGRVNTEAFF
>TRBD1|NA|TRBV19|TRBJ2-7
TGTGCCAGTAGTGCAGACAGGGCCTACGAGCAGTACTTC
CASSADRAYEQYF
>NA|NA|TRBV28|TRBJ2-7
TGTGCCAGCAGTTTAGGACAGTCCGAGCAGTACTTC
CASSLGQSEQYF
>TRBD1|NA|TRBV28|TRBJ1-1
TGTGCCAGCAGTCCGGACAGGGCGAACACTGAAGCTTTCTTT
CASSPDRANTEAFF
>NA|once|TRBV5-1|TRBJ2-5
TGCGCCAGCACCAAACCCGAGACAGTCTCGACCCAGTACTTC
CASTKPETVSTQYF
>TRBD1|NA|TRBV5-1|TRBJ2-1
TGCGCCAGCAGCTTGGCCGGGACAGGGGTGTCAGATGAGCAGTTCTTC
CASSLAGTGVSDEQFF
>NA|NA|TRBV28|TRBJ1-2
TGTGCCGAACTCGGGGTTGGCTATGGCTACACCTTC
CAELGVGYGYTF
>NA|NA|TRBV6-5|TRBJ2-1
TGTGCCAGCACCCGACGGGGAGGAAATGAGCAGTTCTTC
CASTRRGGNEQFF
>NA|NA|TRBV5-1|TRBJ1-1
TGCGCCAGCAGCTTGTTACAGGGGAACACTGAAGCTTTCTTT
CASSLLQGNTEAFF
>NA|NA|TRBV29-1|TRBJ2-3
TGCAGCGTTGAGAGGGGGCGGGGGGTAGATACGCAGTATTTT
CSVERGRGVDTQYF
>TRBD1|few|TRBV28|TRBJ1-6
TGTGCCAGCAGTTTGGCCAGGGACAGGGGAGGTTCACCCCTCCACTTT
CASSLARDRGGSPLHF
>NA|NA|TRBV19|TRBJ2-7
TGTGCCAGTAGTGCCGGACTCTCCTACGAGCAGTACTTC
CASSAGLSYEQYF
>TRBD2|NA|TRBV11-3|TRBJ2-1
TGTGCCAGCAGCTCCCGGGGGGCGGGAGGGTACAATGAGCAGTTCTTC
CASSSRGAGGYNEQFF
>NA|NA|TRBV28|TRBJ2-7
TGTGCCAGCACTTCAGGGGCGGTAGAGACCATGCAGTACTTC
CASTSGAVETMQYF
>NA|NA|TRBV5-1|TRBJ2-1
TGCGCCAGCTTAACCGGACTCGCGGGGTATCAGTTCTTC
CASLTGLAGYQFF
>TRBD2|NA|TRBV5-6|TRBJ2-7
TGTGCCAGCAGCTTGTATACTAGCGGGGCCTCCTACGAGCAGTACTTC
CASSLYTSGASYEQYF
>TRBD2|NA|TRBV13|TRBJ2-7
TGTGCCAGCAGCTTTAAAGCGGGGCTCGAGCAGTACTTC
CASSFKAGLEQYF
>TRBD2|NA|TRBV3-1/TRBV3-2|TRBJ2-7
TGTGCCAGCAGCCACGGACTAGCGGGAGTTCTCGAGCAGTACTTC
CASSHGLAGVLEQYF
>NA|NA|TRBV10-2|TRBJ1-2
TGCGCCAGCAGGCAAATCACAGGGACCGAAGGCTACACCTTC
CASRQITGTEGYTF
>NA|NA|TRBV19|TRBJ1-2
TGTGCCAGTAGCAGGAATAACTATGGCTACACCTTC
CASSRNNYGYTF
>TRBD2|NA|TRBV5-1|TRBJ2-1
TGCGCCAGCAGTCTAGCGGACTCCTACAATGAGCAGTTCTTC
CASSLADSYNEQFF
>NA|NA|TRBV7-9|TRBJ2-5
TGTGCCAGCAGCTTAGCCGCGCGGCAGACCCAGTACTTC
CASSLAARQTQYF
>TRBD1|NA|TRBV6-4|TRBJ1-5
TGTGCCAGCAGCCCCGGGACAGGGGGCGGACAGCCCCAGCATTTT
CASSPGTGGGQPQHF